This T cell receptor (beta chain) was obtained from a study of cytomegalovirus exposure and HLA in healthy donors. The PCR made use of 60 Vbeta and 13 Jbeta primers. The protocol was immunoSEQ multiplex PCR, while the TCRdb copy is restricted to in-frame clones and leaves out a portion. The repertoire includes over 150,000 clones, 75% to 85% of them detected once, and roughly 13% sits in the top ten. Donors were nominally healthy when sampled, though unrecorded immune exposures were likely. V gave up 2 bases and J gave up 3 bases, with 11 bases separating them. The CDR3 totals 14 residues. Germline values: CDR1 MNHNY, CDR2 SVGAGI (reference sequence).

This chain links TRBV6-6 with TRBJ2-7; D is possibly TRBD1 (5 bases). This sequence originates from a woman aged 50 to 65 in good health and CMV-seropositive. The sample consisted of PBMCs. The DNA for the CDR3 is TGTGCCAGCAGTTACCTAAAGCAGGGCTACGAGCAGTACTTC. Its protein product is CASSYLKQGYEQYF.